This T cell receptor beta chain was sequenced in a study of cytomegalovirus exposure and HLA in healthy donors. The study ran its PCR with 60 Vbeta and 13 Jbeta primers. TCRdb keeps only in-frame clones here, not all; method: immunoSEQ multiplex PCR. Here the sample spans fewer than 100,000 clones, over 75% being singletons. General observations from the study: A few of the chains that were CMV-associated were confirmed in vitro to be specific for CMV antigens. It was shown in a later analysis that HLA-associated TCR beta chains were more clonally expanded than other, equally common chains. The study flagged some 180 TCR beta chains as cytomegalovirus-associated. A missense DCLRE1C variant was associated with V- and J-gene trimming of TCR beta chains in a later analysis, and an independent cohort replicated the association.

Note on this clone: The antigen remains unidentified.

CDR1 and CDR2 (germline): SGHTA, FQGNSA. CDR3 length equals 15 residues. Deletions cut 4 bases from V and 3 bases from J, with 13 bases between. The clonotype was recovered from a male donor in good health and CMV-seropositive. V and J are TRBV7-2 and TRBJ2-1; D may be TRBD1 (5 bases). The sequenced sample was PBMCs. The CDR3 loop is CASSSDSGHYNEQFF. CDR3 sequence (DNA): TGTGCCAGCAGCTCCGACAGTGGACACTACAATGAGCAGTTCTTC.